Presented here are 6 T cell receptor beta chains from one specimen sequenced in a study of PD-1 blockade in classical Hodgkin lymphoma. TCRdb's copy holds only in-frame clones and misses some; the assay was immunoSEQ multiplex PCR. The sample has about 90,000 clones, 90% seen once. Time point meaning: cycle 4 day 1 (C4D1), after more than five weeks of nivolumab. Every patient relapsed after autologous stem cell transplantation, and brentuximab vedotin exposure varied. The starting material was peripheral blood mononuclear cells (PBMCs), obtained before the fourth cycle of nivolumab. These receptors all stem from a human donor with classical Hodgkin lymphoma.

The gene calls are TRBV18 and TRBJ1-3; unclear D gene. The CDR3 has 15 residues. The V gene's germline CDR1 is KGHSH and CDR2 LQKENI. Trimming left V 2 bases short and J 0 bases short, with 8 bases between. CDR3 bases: TGTGCCAGCTCACCAACCGCAGGCTCTGGAAACACCATATATTTT. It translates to CASSPTAGSGNTIYF.

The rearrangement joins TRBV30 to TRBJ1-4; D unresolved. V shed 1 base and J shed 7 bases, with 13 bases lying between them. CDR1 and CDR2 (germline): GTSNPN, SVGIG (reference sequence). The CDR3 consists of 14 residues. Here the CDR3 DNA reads TGTGCCTGGAGTGGGGCTCCGAGCGGTGAAAAACTGTTTTTT. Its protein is CAWSGAPSGEKLFF.

The CDR3 nucleotides are TGCGCCAGCAGCCACACAGGGATTGTCGATGAGCAGTTCTTC. Translation: CASSHTGIVDEQFF. This rearrangement joins TRBV5-1 to TRBJ2-1, with a tentative D call TRBD1 (6 bases). The V and J ends lost 4 bases and 8 bases respectively, with 16 bases between them. CDR3 length: 14 residues. Germline CDR1 and CDR2: SGHRS and YFSETQ.

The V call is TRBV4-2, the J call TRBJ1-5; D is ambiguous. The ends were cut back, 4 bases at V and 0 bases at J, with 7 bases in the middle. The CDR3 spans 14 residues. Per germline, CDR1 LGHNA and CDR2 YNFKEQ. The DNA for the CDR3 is TGTGCCAGCAGCCTCAGCAATAGCAATCAGCCCCAGCATTTT. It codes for CASSLSNSNQPQHF.

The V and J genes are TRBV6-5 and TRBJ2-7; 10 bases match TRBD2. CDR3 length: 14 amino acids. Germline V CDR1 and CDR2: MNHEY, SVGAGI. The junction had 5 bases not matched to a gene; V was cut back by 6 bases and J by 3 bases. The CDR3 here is CASSRLAGYYEQYF. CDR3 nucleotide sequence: TGTGCCAGCAGCCGACTAGCGGGTTACTACGAGCAGTACTTC.

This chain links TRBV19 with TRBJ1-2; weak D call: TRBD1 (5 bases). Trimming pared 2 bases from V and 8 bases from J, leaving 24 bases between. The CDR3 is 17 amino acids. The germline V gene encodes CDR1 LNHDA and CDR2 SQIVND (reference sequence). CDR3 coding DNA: TGTGCCAGTAGTATATTAATGTCTTGGGACGACATGACGGGCTACACCTTC. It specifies CASSILMSWDDMTGYTF.